One and the same sample provided the 28 T cell receptor beta chains below, sequenced in a study of T cell clonality in common variable immunodeficiency. Study-wide results and limits: Common variable immunodeficiency TCR beta sequences reportedly had fewer deletions and N-nucleotide insertions.

The table came from immunoSEQ multiplex PCR; TCRdb's copy has only in-frame clones and leaves some out. The sample was found to contain tens of thousands of clones, and every one recurs. These receptors' targets are unknown. The specimen sequenced was peripheral blood mononuclear cells. The origin of the receptors is a human donor with common variable immunodeficiency.

This clone came up many times. The read ends 3 residues shy of where the CDR3 ends; the end is completed using the germline J gene. The V gene is TRBV18, the J gene TRBJ2-1; 10 positions match TRBD2. This CDR3 is 15 amino acids long. Germline CDR1 is KGHSH and CDR2 is LQKENI. After removal of 3 bases from V and 9 bases from J, the junction contained 8 bases not matched to a gene. The CDR3 bases that were read are TGTGCCAGCTCACCGGTGGCTAGCGGGAGATCTGAG. Encoded protein: CASSPVASGRSE. The CDR3 reads in full as CASSPVASGRSEQFF.

This clone was detected many times. Read sequence stops 3 residues before the CDR3 end, and the germline J gene provides the missing end. V gene TRBV18 combines with J gene TRBJ1-2, with TRBD1 as a possible D gene (5 bases). V was clipped by 3 bases and J by 3 bases, with 11 bases between them. The CDR3 runs to 14 residues. The germline CDR1 and CDR2 sequences are KGHSH and LQKENI. The sequenced CDR3 bases are TGTGCCAGCTCACCCGCGGGGGAGTACTATGGC. The encoded protein is CASSPAGEYYG. The entire CDR3 is CASSPAGEYYGYTF.

Concerning this clone itself: The read gets to within 3 residues of the CDR3 end, and the germline J gene fills in the rest. The V gene is TRBV18, the J gene TRBJ1-5, with 7 bases that match TRBD1. Germline CDR1 is KGHSH and CDR2 is LQKENI. The CDR3 has 15 amino acids. V lost 4 bases to trimming and J lost 4 bases; unmatched junction nucleotides: 7. The CDR3 loop is CASSLLQGSNQPQHF. CDR3 bases read: TGTGCCAGCTCACTCTTACAGGGGAGTAATCAGCCC.

With respect to this clone: The read terminates 3 residues before the CDR3 end, so the remaining end is supplied by the germline J gene. The rearrangement joins TRBV19 to TRBJ1-1, with TRBD1 matching over 10 bases. This CDR3 is 16 amino acids long. Germline V CDR1 and CDR2: LNHDA, SQIVND (reference sequence). The trim removed 6 bases at V and 3 bases at J, leaving 10 bases unmatched. The covered CDR3 bases are TGTGCCAGTAGGGCCGACAGGGGGCCTCACGACACTGAA. Encoded protein: CASRADRGPHDTE. In full, the CDR3 reads CASRADRGPHDTEAFF. Supplemented by reference TRBV19 and TRBJ1-1, the full variable domain reads DGGITQSPKYLFRKEGQNVTLSCEQNLNHDAMYWYRQDPGQGLRLIYYSQIVNDFQKGDIAEGYSVSREKKESFPLTVTSAQKNPTAFYLCASRADRGPHDTEAFFGQGTRLTVV.

This clone was recorded a few times. The read terminates 3 residues ahead of where the CDR3 ends, so the germline J gene completes it. V is TRBV19 and J is TRBJ2-5; D is possibly TRBD1 (7 bases). Trimming took 5 bases from V and 6 from J, leaving 16 bases between them. CDR3 length: 14 amino acids. Germline V CDR1 and CDR2: LNHDA, SQIVND (reference sequence). CDR3 DNA, as far as it was read: TGTGCCAGTAGTGGACCAGGGGGGCATCAGACC. Protein: CASSGPGGHQT. The whole CDR3 protein is CASSGPGGHQTQYF.

At least ten counts were recorded for this clone. The read stops 3 residues short of the end of the CDR3; the missing end is completed from the germline J gene. V usage is TRBV5-1 and J usage is TRBJ2-3, with 11 bases matching TRBD2. CDR3 size: 14 residues. The ends lost 5 bases at V and 6 bases at J; junction bases unmatched: 5. Germline lookup yields CDR1 SGHRS and CDR2 YFSETQ. The CDR3 DNA, read in part, is TGCGCCAGCAGTAGCGGGAGGGCATTTGATACG. It codes for CASSSGRAFDT. The complete CDR3 protein is CASSSGRAFDTQYF. Full variable domain (outside the CDR3, taken from reference TRBV5-1 and TRBJ2-3): KAGVTQTPRYLIKTRGQQVTLSCSPISGHRSVSWYQQTPGQGLQFLFEYFSETQRNKGNFPGRFSGRQFSNSRSEMNVSTLELGDSALYLCASSSGRAFDTQYFGPGTRLTVL.

The sample holds a few counts of this clone. Sequencing ends 3 residues short of the CDR3 end; the germline J gene provides the rest. V gene TRBV7-6 combines with J gene TRBJ2-3, with a possible D match to TRBD1 (6 bases). Germline loops: CDR1 SGHVS, CDR2 FNYEAQ. V lost 1 base, J lost 0 bases, and 11 bases lay in between. The CDR3 has 16 residues. The CDR3 reads CASSLGGLLSTDTQYF. The CDR3 bases that were read are TGTGCCAGCAGCTTAGGGGGGCTACTGAGCACAGATACG.

In its sample, this clone was seen a few times. The CDR3 is cut off 3 residues early in the read; its end comes from the germline J gene. This chain connects TRBV18 to TRBJ1-1; possibly TRBD1 for D (5 bases). The CDR3 consists of 14 residues. CDR1 and CDR2 (germline): KGHSH, LQKENI. This chain's CDR3 is CASSPPNWGKEAFF. CDR3 bases read: TGTGCCAGCTCACCACCTAACTGGGGCAAGGAA.

With respect to this clone: The DNA ends 3 residues before the CDR3 does, and the rest of the CDR3 is filled in from the germline J gene. The same CDR3 is also encoded by other DNA sequences in this sample. This sequence joins TRBV18 and TRBJ2-7; 9 nucleotides align to TRBD1. Unmatched junction bases numbered 1, after V lost 2 bases and J lost 5 bases. There are 13 residues in the CDR3. Germline CDR1 reads KGHSH; CDR2 reads LQKENI. The chain's CDR3 is CASSPRTGDEQYF. The CDR3 bases that were read are TGTGCCAGCTCACCAAGGACAGGGGACGAG.

Remarks on this clone: The read halts 3 residues ahead of the CDR3 end, with the missing end drawn from the germline J gene. The genes are TRBV6-2 or TRBV6-3 and TRBJ1-5, with 7 bases fitting TRBD1. This CDR3 is built from 14 residues. V lost 2 bases, J lost 2 bases, and 0 bases stayed unmatched. Per the germline V gene, CDR1 is MNHEY and CDR2 is SVGEGT. CDR3 residues: CASSYGQGNQPQHF. Incomplete CDR3 DNA: TGTGCCAGCAGTTACGGACAGGGCAATCAGCCC.

The table lists this clone with many counts. The sequence runs out 3 residues before the end of the CDR3; the remainder is reconstructed from the germline J gene. The chain is built from TRBV20-1 and TRBJ1-4; D unclear. Germline loops: CDR1 DFQATT, CDR2 SNEGSKA (reference sequence). V lost 6 bases and J 5 bases, leaving 4 bases between the germline ends. The CDR3 spans 10 residues. The part of the CDR3 DNA that was read is TGCAGTGCGCTAAATGAAAAA. As protein: CSALNEK. The full CDR3 is CSALNEKLFF.

Many counts were recorded for this clone. The CDR3 extends 3 residues past the end of the read, so its final part is completed from the germline J gene. The chain is built from TRBV20-1 and TRBJ2-7; TRBD1 is a possible D gene (5 bases). Deletions cut 8 bases from V and 5 bases from J, with 19 bases between. The CDR3 is made up of 13 amino acids. Germline loops: CDR1 DFQATT, CDR2 SNEGSKA (reference sequence). CDR3 DNA (partial): TGCAGTTGCCCCGGGCAGGGCTGGAACGAG. Translated: CSCPGQGWNE. The whole CDR3 is CSCPGQGWNEQYF.

As to this clone: The observed sequence ends 3 residues before the CDR3 terminus, with the missing tail filled in from the germline J gene. This chain links TRBV7-2 with TRBJ1-3, with 7 bases that match TRBD1. Germline values: CDR1 SGHTA, CDR2 FQGNSA. Trimming at V came to 5 bases and at J to 8 bases, leaving 12 bases not matched to a gene. The CDR3 covers 15 residues. The CDR3 sequence: CASSPSGQGVHTIYF. The DNA read from the CDR3 is TGTGCCAGCAGCCCCTCTGGGCAGGGGGTACACACC.

This clone was seen more than once but under ten times. The read ends 3 residues shy of where the CDR3 ends; the end is completed using the germline J gene. This sequence joins TRBV20-1 and TRBJ2-7; D remains ambiguous. Germline lookup yields CDR1 DFQATT and CDR2 SNEGSKA (reference sequence). The length of the CDR3 is 14 residues. Trimming cost V 1 base and J 3 bases, with 13 bases left between them. The CDR3 sequence: CSARGFVGHYEQYF. The CDR3 DNA, read in part, is TGCAGTGCTAGAGGCTTCGTGGGCCACTACGAG.

In this sample, this clone turned up many times. The read ends 3 residues shy of where the CDR3 ends; the end is completed using the germline J gene. The V gene is TRBV6-4, the J gene TRBJ2-2; 7 bases are a match to TRBD2. The CDR3 runs to 14 residues. J gave up 5 bases and V 8 bases, and 8 bases lay outside the gene matches. Looked up from germline, CDR1 is MRHNA and CDR2 is SNTAGT. This chain's CDR3 is CASARDYLTGELFF. The part of the CDR3 DNA that was read is TGTGCCAGCGCGAGGGACTACCTAACCGGGGAG.

With respect to this clone: The read falls 3 residues short of the CDR3 end, and the missing part is taken from the germline J gene. The V call is TRBV19, the J call TRBJ1-2; TRBD1 matches at 10 bases. The CDR3 extends over 14 amino acids. Germline CDR1 and CDR2: LNHDA and SQIVND (reference sequence). The CDR3 DNA, read in part, is TGTGCCAGCGGCCGCGACAGGGGGCGATTGGGC. It encodes CASGRDRGRLG. The whole CDR3 sequence is CASGRDRGRLGYTF.

Ten or more counts support this clone. The read terminates 3 residues ahead of where the CDR3 ends, so the germline J gene completes it. The V call is TRBV5-4, the J call TRBJ1-1, with no clear D. The CDR3 spans 13 residues. The germline V gene has CDR1 SGHNT and CDR2 YYREEE (reference sequence). Trimming left V 0 bases short and J 6 bases short, with 9 bases between. CDR3 DNA (partial): TGTGCCAGCAGCTTGGCCCCGCAGTCTGAA. Its translation: CASSLAPQSE. The whole CDR3 protein reads CASSLAPQSEAFF.

As regards this clone: The CDR3 is cut off 3 residues early in the read; its end comes from the germline J gene. This sequence joins TRBV5-6 and TRBJ2-7; a possible D gene is TRBD1 (6 bases). Between the trimmed V and J ends, which lost 0 bases and 5 bases, there was a span of 15 bases. Germline values: CDR1 SGHDT, CDR2 YYEEEE. The CDR3 has 15 residues. CDR3 sequence: CASSLGQGNLDEQYF. The CDR3 bases that were read are TGTGCCAGCAGCTTGGGGCAGGGGAATTTGGACGAG.

The table lists this clone with a few counts. The read ends 3 residues early relative to the CDR3; the germline J gene fills the gap. The V call is TRBV10-3, the J call TRBJ2-7; 7 bases fit TRBD2. With V trimmed by 6 bases and J by 4 bases, 0 bases remained unmatched. The CDR3 runs 11 residues. Germline values: CDR1 ENHRY, CDR2 SYGVKD. Incomplete CDR3 DNA: TGTGCCATCAGGGGGGGGTACGAG. Protein product: CAIRGGYE. From start to end, the CDR3 is CAIRGGYEQYF.

The sequenced part of the CDR3 DNA is TGTGCCAGCAGCTATAGGGGAGCCTACAATGAG. Amino acid sequence: CASSYRGAYNE. The entire CDR3 is CASSYRGAYNEQFF. This rearrangement joins TRBV6-2 or TRBV6-3 to TRBJ2-1, with D tentatively TRBD1 or TRBD2 (5 bases each). From the germline J gene comes the end of the CDR3, since the read stops 3 residues before it. CDR1 MNHEY and CDR2 SVGEGT come from the germline V gene. Deletions cut 6 bases from V and 2 bases from J, with 11 bases between. The CDR3 length is 14 residues.

This clone showed up just a few times. The CDR3 is cut off 3 residues early in the read; its end comes from the germline J gene. The rearrangement uses TRBV13 and TRBJ2-1, with D possibly TRBD2 on 7 matching bases. Germline V gives CDR1 PRHDT, CDR2 FYEKMQ (reference sequence). CDR3 length: 15 amino acids. Deletions cut 7 bases from V and 2 bases from J, with 15 bases between. The covered CDR3 bases are TGTGCCAGCACCCCAGGGAGGGACACCTACAATGAG. Encoded protein: CASTPGRDTYNE. The entire CDR3 reads CASTPGRDTYNEQFF. Based on the CDR3 plus reference TRBV13 and TRBJ2-1, the full variable domain is AAGVIQSPRHLIKEKRETATLKCYPIPRHDTVYWYQQGPGQDPQFLISFYEKMQSDKGSIPDRFSAQQFSDYHSELNMSSLELGDSALYFCASTPGRDTYNEQFFGPGTRLTVL.

This clone showed up just a few times. The read terminates 3 residues before the CDR3 end, so the remaining end is supplied by the germline J gene. The chain links TRBV2 to TRBJ2-5; 10 nucleotides match TRBD1. Per germline, CDR1 SNHLY and CDR2 FYNNEI. There are 17 residues in the CDR3. The V segment lost 0 bases and the J segment 4 bases; nucleotides outside the gene matches: 8. CDR3 in amino acids: CASSEARRQGAGETQYF. Incomplete CDR3 DNA: TGTGCCAGCAGTGAAGCTCGGAGACAGGGGGCTGGAGAGACC.

This clone was counted a few times. From the germline J gene comes the end of the CDR3, since the read stops 3 residues before it. This chain links TRBV6-2 or TRBV6-3 with TRBJ2-2; TRBD2 aligns across 12 bases. Trimming took 4 bases from V and 8 from J; bases not matched to a gene: 5. Germline-derived CDR1 and CDR2 are MNHEY and SVGEGT. CDR3 length: 15 amino acids. The CDR3 sequence: CASSFLAGGPGELFF. The DNA read from the CDR3 is TGTGCCAGCAGTTTCCTAGCGGGAGGGCCGGGGGAG.

This clone was picked up a small number of times. The CDR3 sequence: CASSYVLPRRELFF. The sequenced part of the CDR3 DNA is TGTGCCAGCAGTTACGTCCTACCTCGCCGGGAG. The V gene is TRBV6-2 or TRBV6-3, the J gene TRBJ2-2; no firm D call. The read finishes 3 residues shy of the CDR3 end, and the germline J gene is used to complete it. V lost 2 bases, J lost 9 bases, and 13 bases lay in between. This CDR3 is built from 14 residues. Germline V lookup: CDR1 MNHEY, CDR2 SVGEGT.

This clone appeared a few times. The read terminates 3 residues before the CDR3 end, so the remaining end is supplied by the germline J gene. The gene calls are TRBV19 and TRBJ2-5; D call uncertain. The CDR3 totals 13 residues. V was shortened by 6 bases and J by 0 bases, with 8 bases between the two germline ends. CDR1 and CDR2 (germline): LNHDA, SQIVND (reference sequence). CDR3 loop: CASSYRDQETQYF. The CDR3 DNA, read in part, is TGTGCCAGTAGCTACCGGGACCAAGAGACC.

This clone occurred a few times. The sequence runs out 3 residues before the end of the CDR3; the remainder is reconstructed from the germline J gene. The chain combines TRBV19 with TRBJ1-5; D possibly corresponds to TRBD1 (6 bases). This CDR3 is built from 14 residues. V lost 5 bases, J lost 6 bases, and 14 bases lay in between. Germline-derived CDR1 and CDR2 are LNHDA and SQIVND (reference sequence). Partial CDR3 DNA: TGTGCCAGTAGTGATACAGGGATCCCTCAGCCC. Its protein is CASSDTGIPQP. The full CDR3 reads CASSDTGIPQPQHF. The full variable domain, its missing parts supplied by reference TRBV19 and TRBJ1-5, is DGGITQSPKYLFRKEGQNVTLSCEQNLNHDAMYWYRQDPGQGLRLIYYSQIVNDFQKGDIAEGYSVSREKKESFPLTVTSAQKNPTAFYLCASSDTGIPQPQHFGDGTRLSIL.

A few counts support this clone. This CDR3 is CASSIRVRYEQYF. Partial CDR3 DNA: TGTGCCAGTAGTATCAGGGTTCGGTACGAG. The V gene is TRBV19, the J gene TRBJ2-7, with TRBD1 as a possible D gene (5 bases). The CDR3 is cut off 3 residues early in the read; its end comes from the germline J gene. The germline gives CDR1 LNHDA, CDR2 SQIVND (reference sequence). Trimming removed 3 bases from V and 4 bases from J, with 10 bases in between. The CDR3 is 13 amino acids. Drawing the rest from reference TRBV19 and TRBJ2-7, the complete variable domain is DGGITQSPKYLFRKEGQNVTLSCEQNLNHDAMYWYRQDPGQGLRLIYYSQIVNDFQKGDIAEGYSVSREKKESFPLTVTSAQKNPTAFYLCASSIRVRYEQYFGPGTRLTVT.

In its sample, this clone was seen many times. The sequence runs out 3 residues before the end of the CDR3; the remainder is reconstructed from the germline J gene. This sequence joins TRBV28 and TRBJ1-6; 9 bases line up with TRBD1. With V trimmed by 8 bases and J by 9 bases, 5 bases remained unmatched. The germline CDR1 and CDR2 sequences are MDHEN and SYDVKM. The CDR3 length is 13 residues. The part of the CDR3 DNA that was read is TGTGCCAGCTTATCGACAGGGGGTTCACCC. Protein product: CASLSTGGSP. The entire CDR3 reads CASLSTGGSPLHF.